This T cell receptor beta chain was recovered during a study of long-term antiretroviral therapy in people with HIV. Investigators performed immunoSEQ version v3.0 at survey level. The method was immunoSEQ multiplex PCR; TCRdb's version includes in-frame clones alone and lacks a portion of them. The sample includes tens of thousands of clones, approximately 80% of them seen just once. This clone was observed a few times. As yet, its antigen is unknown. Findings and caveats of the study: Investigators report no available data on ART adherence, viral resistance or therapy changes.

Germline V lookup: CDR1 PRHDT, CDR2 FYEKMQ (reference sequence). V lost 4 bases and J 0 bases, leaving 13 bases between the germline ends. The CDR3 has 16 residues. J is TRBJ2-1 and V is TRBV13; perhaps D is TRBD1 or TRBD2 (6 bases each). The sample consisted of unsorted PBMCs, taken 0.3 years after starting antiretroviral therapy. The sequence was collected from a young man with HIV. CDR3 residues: CASSSFGGDSYNEQFF. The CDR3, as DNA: TGTGCCAGCAGCTCTTTCGGGGGCGACTCCTACAATGAGCAGTTCTTC.